These 27 T cell receptor beta chains share one sample of origin, sequenced in a study of T cells after yellow fever vaccination. TCRdb called the 5' RACE reads again in MiXCR, with one record for every CDR3 protein. The table lists hundreds of thousands of distinct CDR3 sequences, 9% to 15% of them singletons. Material: PBMCs, obtained on the day of the yellow fever booster vaccination. These receptors all come from a man aged 25 to 45 who received the YFV17D yellow fever vaccine.

This clonotype was detected ten times or more. The chain uses TRBV9 and TRBJ1-2; D unresolved. Trimming took off 4 bases at V and 6 bases at J, with 16 bases between the two ends. The germline CDR1 and CDR2 sequences are SGDLS and YYNGEE. This CDR3 spans 14 amino acids. In DNA form, the CDR3 reads TGTGCCAGCAGCCGGACGGGTATGATTGATGGCTACACCTTC. Its protein product is CASSRTGMIDGYTF.

The chain employs TRBV20-1 and TRBJ2-3, with TRBD1 matching 7 bases. This CDR3 has 16 residues. J gave up 6 bases and V 0 bases, and 12 bases lay outside the gene matches. Looked up from germline, CDR1 is DFQATT and CDR2 is SNEGSKA (reference sequence). The chain's CDR3 is CSARDPRQGAPDTQYF. The DNA for the CDR3 is TGCAGTGCTAGAGATCCGAGACAGGGAGCCCCGGATACGCAGTATTTT.

There are a few counts of this clonotype. The chain uses TRBV4-2 and TRBJ1-1; a weak D match, TRBD1 (5 bases). CDR1 LGHNA and CDR2 YNFKEQ come from the germline V gene. The CDR3 is 13 residues long. With 3 bases removed from V and 4 bases from J, the gap between germline ends came to 9 bases. The CDR3 DNA sequence: TGTGCCAGCAGCCACCTTGGGGGCACTGAAGCTTTCTTT. As protein: CASSHLGGTEAFF.

About this clonotype itself: The junction differs from germline at one of its ends, possibly a read error. The rearrangement links TRBV5-1 to TRBJ2-2, with a tentative D call TRBD1 (5 bases). The CDR3 is 15 residues long. The germline CDR1 and CDR2 sequences are SGHRS and YFSETQ. The CDR3 reads CASSLGRVDTGELFF. The CDR3 nucleotides read TGCGCCAGTAGCTTGGGCAGGGTTGACACCGGGGAGCTGTTTTTT.

The J gene is TRBJ2-2, the V gene TRBV10-1; weak D call: TRBD2 (6 bases). V was shortened by 2 bases and J by 4 bases, with 11 bases between the two germline ends. This CDR3 region has 15 residues. Germline V gene data show CDR1 as WNHNN and CDR2 as SYGVQD (reference sequence). CDR3 DNA: TGCGCCAGCAGTGAGCGGGAGTTACCCACCGGGGAGCTGTTTTTT. Protein product: CASSERELPTGELFF.

The rearrangement uses TRBV4-3 and TRBJ1-1; D gene uncertain. The CDR3 is made up of 14 amino acids. Trimming took off 0 bases at V and 1 base at J, with 6 bases between the two ends. The germline gives CDR1 LGHNA, CDR2 YSLEER. The CDR3 sequence is CASSQEGRNTEAFF. DNA for the CDR3: TGCGCCAGCAGCCAAGAGGGGAGGAACACTGAAGCTTTCTTT.

The chain uses TRBV29-1 and TRBJ1-1; perhaps TRBD1 as D (5 bases). Trimming cost V 3 bases and J 4 bases, with 18 bases left between them. This CDR3 spans 15 amino acids. CDR1 SQVTM and CDR2 ANQGSEA come from the germline V gene. CDR3 sequence reads: CSVELWGRQVTEAFF. In DNA form, the CDR3 reads TGCAGCGTTGAGCTTTGGGGCAGGCAAGTCACTGAAGCTTTCTTT.

This chain uses TRBV7-2 with TRBJ2-1; D is ambiguous. CDR3 length: 14 amino acids. Germline CDR1 reads SGHTA; CDR2 reads FQGNSA. Trimming took off 5 bases at V and 4 bases at J, with 12 bases between the two ends. CDR3 protein: CASSTDHIYNEQFF. CDR3 in DNA: TGTGCCAGCAGCACGGACCACATTTACAATGAGCAGTTCTTC.

The rearrangement joins TRBV14 to TRBJ2-1; D is unclear. The CDR3 is 15 residues long. Germline CDR1 is SGHDN and CDR2 is FVKESK. V lost 4 bases, J lost 4 bases, and 14 bases lay in between. CDR3 DNA sequence: TGTGCCAGCAGCCCTCTGAGAGCTGCTTACAATGAGCAGTTCTTC. Its translation is CASSPLRAAYNEQFF.

This clonotype was seen more than once but under ten times. This chain uses TRBV6-5 with TRBJ2-4, with D unresolved. The germline V and J ends were trimmed by 0 bases and 2 bases, with 11 bases remaining between them. This CDR3 comprises 16 residues. Germline V gene data show CDR1 as MNHEY and CDR2 as SVGAGI. The CDR3 nucleotides read TGTGCCAGCAGTTACTCGGGCCCATGGTCCAAAAACATTCAGTACTTC. This translates into CASSYSGPWSKNIQYF.

This clonotype was seen repeatedly, ten times or more. V usage is TRBV6-5 and J usage is TRBJ2-5, with D uncertain. Germline-derived CDR1 and CDR2 are MNHEY and SVGAGI. Trimming took off 6 bases at V and 2 bases at J, with 7 bases between the two ends. The CDR3 covers 12 residues. The CDR3 DNA sequence: TGTGCCAGCAGGCGAGTACAAGAGACCCAGTACTTC. It translates to CASRRVQETQYF.

To note about this clonotype: A junction end diverges from the germline sequence, so it may reflect a read error. The V and J genes are TRBV12-3 or TRBV12-4 and TRBJ2-3, with D perhaps TRBD1 (5 bases). The CDR3 loop spans 15 amino acids. The CDR3 DNA is TGTGCCAGCAGTCCCGCCAGCAGATCGACAGATACGCGGTATTTT. It codes for CASSPASRSTDTRYF.

The chain uses TRBV28 and TRBJ2-1; possibly TRBD1 or TRBD2 for D (6 bases each). The CDR3 sequence is 15 residues long. V lost 6 bases, J lost 5 bases, and 17 bases lay in between. Germline V gives CDR1 MDHEN, CDR2 SYDVKM. The CDR3 nucleotides read TGTGCCAGCAGAGAAGTAGCGGAGGGGGACAATGAGCAGTTCTTC. It codes for CASREVAEGDNEQFF.

This clonotype was observed a handful of times. The chain combines TRBV29-1 with TRBJ2-3; D is undetermined. Trimming shortened V by 3 bases and J by 2 bases, and 12 bases separated the two germline ends. Germline lookup yields CDR1 SQVTM and CDR2 ANQGSEA. The CDR3 spans 14 residues. The CDR3 sequence is CSVEPGLHTDTQYF. CDR3 bases: TGCAGCGTTGAGCCGGGTTTGCACACAGATACGCAGTATTTT.

The table lists this clonotype with many counts. The J gene is TRBJ2-1, the V gene TRBV10-3; 12 bases fit TRBD2. The CDR3 has 15 residues. Per germline, CDR1 ENHRY and CDR2 SYGVKD. V was pared by 6 bases and J by 9 bases, with 9 bases of the junction left unmatched. The CDR3 DNA sequence: TGTGCCATCAGCAGGACTAGCGGGGATCGGCCTGAGCAGTTCTTC. Protein: CAISRTSGDRPEQFF.

The CDR3, as DNA: TGTGCCAGCAGCCCTGGGGTAGGGCGGGGCGCCTACGAGCAGTACTTC. It yields the protein CASSPGVGRGAYEQYF. The chain has TRBV7-2 and TRBJ2-7; D might be TRBD2 (6 bases). The length of the CDR3 is 16 residues. CDR1 SGHTA and CDR2 FQGNSA come from the germline V gene. Trimming took 5 bases from V and 2 from J, leaving 19 bases between them.

The chain has TRBV14 and TRBJ2-7; TRBD1 is a possible D gene (5 bases). The V gene lost 0 bases and the J gene lost 5 bases, with 20 bases spanning the gap. CDR3 length: 17 amino acids. CDR1 and CDR2 (germline): SGHDN, FVKESK. Written as DNA, the CDR3 is TGTGCCAGCAGCCAAGACTGGGGCTCCCGAATGTATCACGAGCAGTACTTC. This codes for CASSQDWGSRMYHEQYF.

This clonotype was seen more than once but under ten times. V gene TRBV3-1 combines with J gene TRBJ1-5; 10 nucleotides line up with TRBD1. The CDR3 runs to 14 residues. The V gene end was trimmed by 5 bases and the J gene end by 6 bases; junction bases not matched to a gene: 4. The germline CDR1 and CDR2 sequences are LGHDT and YNNKEL (reference sequence). CDR3 residues: CASSSTGGPQPQHF. The CDR3 DNA follows: TGTGCCAGCAGCTCGACAGGGGGCCCTCAGCCCCAGCATTTT.

The rearrangement uses TRBV10-2 and TRBJ1-1; D remains ambiguous. Trimming took off 8 bases at V and 4 bases at J, with 17 bases between the two ends. CDR3 length: 14 amino acids. The germline V gene encodes CDR1 WSHSY and CDR2 SAAADI. The CDR3 is CASESSGSATEAFF. CDR3 DNA: TGCGCCAGCGAATCTTCGGGGTCGGCCACTGAAGCTTTCTTT.

V and J are TRBV20-1 and TRBJ1-6, with D tentatively TRBD1 (6 bases). This CDR3 has 14 residues. Per the germline V gene, CDR1 is DFQATT and CDR2 is SNEGSKA (reference sequence). V gave up 3 bases and J gave up 8 bases, with 14 bases separating them. The CDR3 protein is CSARYRESDSPLHF. CDR3 DNA sequence: TGCAGTGCTAGGTACAGGGAATCCGATTCACCCCTCCACTTT.

The chain joins TRBV4-3 to TRBJ2-7, with D maybe TRBD2 (6 bases). V dropped 0 bases and J dropped 6 bases, with 12 bases sitting between them. The germline CDR1 and CDR2 sequences are LGHNA and YSLEER. The CDR3 is 14 residues long. CDR3 nucleotide sequence: TGCGCCAGCAGCCAAGAGACTAGTAACGGCGAGCAGTACTTC. This gives the protein CASSQETSNGEQYF.

The V and J genes are TRBV4-3 and TRBJ1-1; possibly TRBD1 for D (5 bases). Germline V gene data show CDR1 as LGHNA and CDR2 as YSLEER. V lost 0 bases, J lost 12 bases, and 14 bases lay in between. The CDR3 runs 13 residues. The CDR3 DNA reads as TGCGCCAGCAGCCAAGATTTCACAGGAACGCCTTTCTTT. It translates to CASSQDFTGTPFF.

The gene calls are TRBV7-2 and TRBJ2-1; D gene uncertain. Trimming cost V 3 bases and J 2 bases, with 11 bases left between them. The germline gives CDR1 SGHTA, CDR2 FQGNSA. The CDR3 length is 15 residues. The CDR3 protein is CASSFADVPYNEQFF. In DNA, the CDR3 is TGTGCCAGCAGCTTCGCAGACGTACCCTACAATGAGCAGTTCTTC. Full variable domain (missing parts from reference TRBV7-2 and TRBJ2-1): GAGVSQSPSNKVTEKGKDVELRCDPISGHTALYWYRQSLGQGLEFLIYFQGNSAPDKSGLPSDRFSAERTGGSVSTLTIQRTQQEDSAVYLCASSFADVPYNEQFFGPGTRLTVL.

The chain is built from TRBV20-1 and TRBJ2-5, with 13 bases identical to TRBD2. In germline, CDR1 is DFQATT, CDR2 SNEGSKA (reference sequence). This CDR3 is 16 amino acids long. The V segment lost 0 bases and the J segment 4 bases; nucleotides outside the gene matches: 5. CDR3 region: CSAREYGLAGVETQYF. Written as DNA, the CDR3 is TGCAGTGCTAGAGAGTACGGACTAGCGGGAGTAGAGACCCAGTACTTC.

The V call is TRBV5-1, the J call TRBJ2-7; TRBD1 aligns across 10 bases. Looked up from germline, CDR1 is SGHRS and CDR2 is YFSETQ. The CDR3 is 13 residues long. V trimming: 4 bases; J trimming: 11 bases; junction bases outside the gene matches: 9. CDR3 amino acids: CASSPGQGETEYF. CDR3 DNA: TGCGCCAGCAGCCCAGGACAGGGGGAGACTGAGTACTTC.

The V gene is TRBV7-2, the J gene TRBJ2-7, with D possibly being TRBD1 or TRBD2 (5 bases each). Germline V gene data show CDR1 as SGHTA and CDR2 as FQGNSA. V lost 7 bases, J lost 0 bases, and 13 bases lay in between. This CDR3 has 14 residues. The CDR3 reads CASKGDGTSYEQYF. In nucleotides, the CDR3 is TGTGCCAGCAAGGGAGACGGGACCTCCTACGAGCAGTACTTC.

The V call is TRBV7-9, the J call TRBJ2-3, with D tentatively TRBD2 (5 bases). Germline CDR1 SEHNR, CDR2 FQNEAQ (reference sequence). The V end lost 10 bases, the J end lost 3 bases, and 14 bases lay between the germline ends. The CDR3 has 13 amino acids. The CDR3 is CATRTAETDTQYF. DNA of the CDR3: TGTGCCACCCGGACTGCAGAAACAGATACGCAGTATTTT.